The 13 T cell receptor beta chains reported below all come from one sample, sequenced in a study of CD8 T cells in Susac syndrome. Random hexamers were used to reverse transcribe an amount of about 0.45 to 1 ug RNA. TCRdb called the immunoSEQ multiplex PCR reads again in MiXCR, with one record for every CDR3 protein. The profile shows approximately 170,000 distinct CDR3 sequences, roughly nine tenths of them singletons. Sequenced input: CD4+ T cells from PBMCs. Source of these receptors: a human donor in good health.

This chain uses TRBV20-1 with TRBJ2-3, with 10 nucleotides matching TRBD2. V was clipped by 4 bases and J by 1 base; unmatched bases: 5. Germline V gene data show CDR1 as DFQATT and CDR2 as SNEGSKA (reference sequence). The CDR3 covers 15 residues. CDR3 bases: TGCAGTGCTATTGTGAGCGGGGGGGGCACAGATACGCAGTATTTT. Translating it yields CSAIVSGGGTDTQYF.

The genes are TRBV28 and TRBJ1-1; 8 nucleotides align to TRBD1. V trimming: 3 bases; J trimming: 8 bases; junction bases outside the gene matches: 5. Germline loops: CDR1 MDHEN, CDR2 SYDVKM. The CDR3 length is 13 residues. CDR3: CASSFTPGGEAFF. The CDR3 nucleotides are TGTGCCAGCAGTTTTACCCCAGGGGGCGAAGCTTTCTTT.

The V call is TRBV6-6, the J call TRBJ1-5, with 7 bases matching TRBD1. The CDR3 has 13 amino acids. Germline V gives CDR1 MNHNY, CDR2 SVGAGI (reference sequence). J was trimmed by 5 bases and V by 7 bases; bases with no gene match: 5. The CDR3 coding sequence is TGTGCCAGCAAACGAGGGGGCGATCAGCCCCAGCATTTT. Translating gives CASKRGGDQPQHF.

The chain recombines TRBV25-1 with TRBJ2-7, with D possibly matching TRBD1 (6 bases). V shed 2 bases and J shed 4 bases, with 12 bases lying between them. The CDR3 totals 14 residues. Germline lookup yields CDR1 MGHDK and CDR2 SYGVNS. CDR3: CASSERRGRYEQYF. The CDR3 bases are TGTGCCAGCAGTGAACGCAGGGGTCGGTACGAGCAGTACTTC.

This rearrangement joins TRBV4-1 to TRBJ2-5; TRBD1 might be the D (5 bases). V was shortened by 4 bases and J by 1 base, with 13 bases between the two germline ends. CDR1 is MGHRA and CDR2 is YSYEKL in the germline V gene. There are 15 residues in the CDR3. CDR3 in amino acids: CASSPSTARQETQYF. DNA of the CDR3: TGCGCCAGCAGCCCATCGACAGCGCGCCAAGAGACCCAGTACTTC.

This sequence joins TRBV7-2 and TRBJ2-7, with D unclear. The CDR3 totals 13 residues. With 0 bases removed from V and 4 bases from J, the gap between germline ends came to 7 bases. Germline V gene sequence: CDR1 SGHTA, CDR2 FQGNSA. The CDR3 here is CASSLAGWYEQYF. Written as DNA, the CDR3 is TGTGCCAGCAGCTTAGCGGGGTGGTACGAGCAGTACTTC.

The V and J genes are TRBV10-3 and TRBJ2-7; TRBD1 matches at 9 bases. There are 13 residues in the CDR3. Germline V gene lookup returns CDR1 ENHRY and CDR2 SYGVKD. J was trimmed by 7 bases and V by 5 bases; bases with no gene match: 6. The DNA for the CDR3 is TGTGCCATCAGTTTCCGGGACAGGGATGAGCAGTACTTC. Amino acids: CAISFRDRDEQYF.

The chain uses TRBV7-9 and TRBJ2-6; D possibly corresponds to TRBD2 (5 bases). CDR1 is SEHNR and CDR2 is FQNEAQ in the germline V gene (reference sequence). The CDR3 has 18 residues. V was cut by 5 bases and J by 0 bases, with 17 bases left in between. CDR3 DNA sequence: TGTGCCAGCAGCCTCGGGGATTGGGCTTTCTCTGGGGCCAACGTCCTGACTTTC. Encoded protein: CASSLGDWAFSGANVLTF. Based on the CDR3 plus reference TRBV7-9 and TRBJ2-6, the full variable domain is DTGVSQNPRHKITKRGQNVTFRCDPISEHNRLYWYRQTLGQGPEFLTYFQNEAQLEKSRLLSDRFSAERPKGSFSTLEIQRTEQGDSAMYLCASSLGDWAFSGANVLTFGAGSRLTVL.

CDR3 region: CASSGATRETQYF. CDR3 bases: TGTGCCAGCTCAGGGGCAACCAGAGAGACCCAGTACTTC. This chain links TRBV7-2 with TRBJ2-5, with D perhaps TRBD1 (6 bases). Trimming shortened V by 8 bases and J by 4 bases, and 14 bases separated the two germline ends. The CDR3 sequence is 13 residues long. Germline V gene data show CDR1 as SGHTA and CDR2 as FQGNSA.

The gene calls are TRBV5-4 and TRBJ2-4, with D perhaps matching TRBD2 (5 bases). CDR1 is SGHNT, CDR2 YYREEE, per germline (reference sequence). The germline V and J ends were trimmed by 3 bases and 8 bases, with 12 bases remaining between them. The CDR3 covers 13 residues. The CDR3 loop reads CASSWVLGDIQYF. CDR3 in DNA: TGTGCCAGCAGCTGGGTATTGGGAGACATTCAGTACTTC.

A note on this clonotype: At one of its ends the junction is not consistent with the germline gene, which may arise from a read error. This chain connects TRBV7-7 to TRBJ2-2, with no clear D. The length of the CDR3 is 16 residues. CDR1 and CDR2 from the germline V gene are SSHAT and FNYEAQ (reference sequence). The DNA for the CDR3 is TGTGCTAGCAGCCCCCGGCAGGATCGGGACACCGGGGAGCTGTTTTTT. Residues: CASSPRQDRDTGELFF.

This clonotype was recorded once. V is TRBV16 and J is TRBJ1-1, with a possible D match to TRBD1 (5 bases). This CDR3 region has 15 residues. CDR1 and CDR2 from the germline V gene are KGHSY and FQNENV. Trimming removed 5 bases from V and 4 bases from J, with 17 bases in between. CDR3 sequence: CASSRTGGKGTEAFF. The CDR3 DNA is TGTGCCAGCAGCAGGACGGGGGGGAAGGGCACTGAAGCTTTCTTT.

The V call is TRBV20-1, the J call TRBJ2-1, with D possibly TRBD2 on 6 matching bases. This CDR3 comprises 15 residues. V was cut by 3 bases and J by 7 bases, with 19 bases left in between. Germline V gives CDR1 DFQATT, CDR2 SNEGSKA (reference sequence). The CDR3 nucleotides read TGCAGTGCTAGTCAAGCGAGTCGGGGGTATAATGAGCAGTTCTTC. Translation gives CSASQASRGYNEQFF.